This is a list of T cell receptor beta chains from one sample in a study of T cells in Graves' hyperthyroidism and ophthalmopathy. A single record per CDR3 protein comes from TCRdb applying MiXCR to the multiplex PCR reads. The sample comprises 500,000 to 750,000 distinct CDR3 sequences, over 12% of which are singletons, and about 6.6% rests with the top ten. Sequenced material: blood. These receptors all stem from a woman in her late teens or twenties with Graves' ophthalmopathy. Each CDR3 is given with its conserved first and last residue. Fields, in order: clone size, D gene, J gene, V gene, CDR3 DNA, CDR3 protein. A D gene is named only where the DNA matches it firmly. Size is stated for part of the rows, as once, few or many counts, or as a class when the clone is expanded.

abundance: few
d_gene: TRBD2
j_gene: TRBJ2-1
v_gene: TRBV19
CDR3nt: TGTGCCAGTAGTACAGGACTAGCGGGAGGCCGCTCCTACAATGAGCAGTTCTTC
CDR3aa: CASSTGLAGGRSYNEQFF

abundance: many
d_gene: TRBD2
j_gene: TRBJ2-7
v_gene: TRBV12-3/TRBV12-4
CDR3nt: TGTGCCAGCAGTCCTCAAGCGGGGCCTCCCTACGAGCAGTACTTC
CDR3aa: CASSPQAGPPYEQYF

abundance: many
d_gene: TRBD2
j_gene: TRBJ2-3
v_gene: TRBV3-1
CDR3nt: TGTGCCAGCAGCCCGGTCGGACTAGCCGCAGATACGCAGTATTTT
CDR3aa: CASSPVGLAADTQYF

abundance: NA
d_gene: TRBD1
j_gene: TRBJ1-2
v_gene: TRBV15
CDR3nt: TGTGCCACCAGCACATTAGGGGACAGGGTTGGCTACACCTTC
CDR3aa: CATSTLGDRVGYTF

abundance: NA
d_gene: NA
j_gene: TRBJ1-1
v_gene: TRBV7-2
CDR3nt: TGTGCCAGCAGCTTTAGGGGTGAAGCTTTCTTT
CDR3aa: CASSFRGEAFF

abundance: NA
d_gene: TRBD1
j_gene: TRBJ1-5
v_gene: TRBV3-1
CDR3nt: TGTGCCAGCAGCCCAAGAGGACAGGGGGGTCAGCCCCAGCATTTT
CDR3aa: CASSPRGQGGQPQHF

abundance: few
d_gene: NA
j_gene: TRBJ2-5
v_gene: TRBV14
CDR3nt: TGTGCCAGCAGCCAGAGTACACATCAAGAGACCCAGTACTTC
CDR3aa: CASSQSTHQETQYF

abundance: many
d_gene: NA
j_gene: TRBJ2-7
v_gene: TRBV6-1
CDR3nt: TGTGCCAGCAGTGTGACTAGCTCCTACGAGCAGTACTTC
CDR3aa: CASSVTSSYEQYF

abundance: NA
d_gene: NA
j_gene: TRBJ2-1
v_gene: TRBV19
CDR3nt: TGTGCCAGTACAGGGCGGGTACAGAGTAGTGAGCAGTTCTTC
CDR3aa: CASTGRVQSSEQFF

abundance: NA
d_gene: TRBD2
j_gene: TRBJ2-1
v_gene: TRBV5-5
CDR3nt: TGTGCCAGCAGCCAAAGCGGGGCCCAATTTAATGAGCAGTTCTTC
CDR3aa: CASSQSGAQFNEQFF

abundance: many
d_gene: NA
j_gene: TRBJ1-2
v_gene: TRBV2
CDR3nt: TGTGCCAGCAGTGAAGTCAGTCCGACTAACTATGGCTACACCTTC
CDR3aa: CASSEVSPTNYGYTF

abundance: few
d_gene: TRBD2
j_gene: TRBJ2-1
v_gene: TRBV12-3/TRBV12-4
CDR3nt: TGTGCCAGCAGGCCCCCGGGACTAGGCCACGATGAGCAGTTCTTC
CDR3aa: CASRPPGLGHDEQFF

abundance: many
d_gene: NA
j_gene: TRBJ2-7
v_gene: TRBV3-1
CDR3nt: TGTGCCAGCAGGGGGGCAGGGGCCTACGAGCAGTACTTC
CDR3aa: CASRGAGAYEQYF

abundance: few
d_gene: TRBD2
j_gene: TRBJ2-5
v_gene: TRBV6-2/TRBV6-3
CDR3nt: TGTGCCAGCACCGACTTGGGACTAGCGGGAGGGCCGGGACAAGAGACCCAGTACTTC
CDR3aa: CASTDLGLAGGPGQETQYF

abundance: few
d_gene: NA
j_gene: TRBJ1-5
v_gene: TRBV12-3/TRBV12-4
CDR3nt: TGTGCCAGCAGTTTGAGTAGGGGGGTACAGCCCCAGCATTTT
CDR3aa: CASSLSRGVQPQHF

abundance: NA
d_gene: TRBD2
j_gene: TRBJ2-1
v_gene: TRBV12-3/TRBV12-4
CDR3nt: TGTGCCAGCAGAAGGACTAGCGGGATACAGAACAATGAGCAGTTCTTC
CDR3aa: CASRRTSGIQNNEQFF

abundance: NA
d_gene: TRBD1
j_gene: TRBJ1-2
v_gene: TRBV20-1
CDR3nt: TGCAGTGTAACGGAACCCGGGACAGGGTTTGGCTACACCTTC
CDR3aa: CSVTEPGTGFGYTF

abundance: NA
d_gene: TRBD2
j_gene: TRBJ2-7
v_gene: TRBV12-5
CDR3nt: TGTGTTAGTGGACCATCCACGGGGGGGTCCTACGAGCAGTACTTC
CDR3aa: CVSGPSTGGSYEQYF

abundance: NA
d_gene: NA
j_gene: TRBJ2-3
v_gene: TRBV10-3
CDR3nt: TGTGCCATCACTACAACAGGGCATCAAGATACGCAGTATTTT
CDR3aa: CAITTTGHQDTQYF

abundance: many
d_gene: TRBD2
j_gene: TRBJ2-7
v_gene: TRBV20-1
CDR3nt: TGCAGTGCTAGGACTAGCGGGAGGGCCTACGAGCAGTACTTC
CDR3aa: CSARTSGRAYEQYF

abundance: many
d_gene: NA
j_gene: TRBJ1-1
v_gene: TRBV28
CDR3nt: TGTGCCAGCAGTTTACCGGCAGGGGCCCACATGAACACTGAAGCTTTCTTT
CDR3aa: CASSLPAGAHMNTEAFF

abundance: many
d_gene: NA
j_gene: TRBJ2-1
v_gene: TRBV5-5
CDR3nt: TGTGCCAGCAGCTTGGGTCCTAGCGCCTACAATGAGCAGTTCTTC
CDR3aa: CASSLGPSAYNEQFF

abundance: NA
d_gene: NA
j_gene: TRBJ2-3
v_gene: TRBV9
CDR3nt: TGTGCCAGCAGCGTAGATGGCGGCACAGATACGCAGTATTTT
CDR3aa: CASSVDGGTDTQYF

abundance: many
d_gene: NA
j_gene: TRBJ2-7
v_gene: TRBV27
CDR3nt: TGTGCCAGCAGTCTTGGGGCGTCCTACGAGCAGTACTTC
CDR3aa: CASSLGASYEQYF

abundance: many
d_gene: NA
j_gene: TRBJ1-1
v_gene: TRBV28
CDR3nt: TGTGCCAGCAGCCCCCCGGGTGACGGGATATGGGCTGAAGCTTTCTTT
CDR3aa: CASSPPGDGIWAEAFF

abundance: many
d_gene: NA
j_gene: TRBJ1-1
v_gene: TRBV19
CDR3nt: TGTGCCAGTAGTATCGGGGCAGGGGCCTGGAACACTGAAGCTTTCTTT
CDR3aa: CASSIGAGAWNTEAFF

abundance: NA
d_gene: NA
j_gene: TRBJ2-3
v_gene: TRBV3-1
CDR3nt: TGTGCCAGCAGCCAAGATCGATTGGCTAGCTTCACAGATACGCAGTATTTT
CDR3aa: CASSQDRLASFTDTQYF

abundance: NA
d_gene: NA
j_gene: TRBJ1-1
v_gene: TRBV6-1
CDR3nt: TGTGCCAGCATGGGCAGGGTGGGAGGAATGAACACTGAAGCTTTCTTT
CDR3aa: CASMGRVGGMNTEAFF

abundance: NA
d_gene: NA
j_gene: TRBJ2-7
v_gene: TRBV2
CDR3nt: TGTGCCAGCAGCGCAGGACAGAGACCCTACGAGCAGTACTTC
CDR3aa: CASSAGQRPYEQYF

abundance: NA
d_gene: NA
j_gene: TRBJ2-5
v_gene: TRBV30
CDR3nt: TGTGCCTGGGACGGAGACAGTTCCCGAGGGACCCAGTACTTC
CDR3aa: CAWDGDSSRGTQYF

abundance: few
d_gene: NA
j_gene: TRBJ2-5
v_gene: TRBV19
CDR3nt: TGTGCCAGTAGTCCGGGATTGATAGAGACCCAGTACTTC
CDR3aa: CASSPGLIETQYF

abundance: NA
d_gene: TRBD1
j_gene: TRBJ2-7
v_gene: TRBV14
CDR3nt: TGTGCCAGCAGCCTAAGACCGGGACAGGGGGCTAGCGAGCAGTACTTC
CDR3aa: CASSLRPGQGASEQYF

abundance: few
d_gene: NA
j_gene: TRBJ2-7
v_gene: TRBV6-1
CDR3nt: TGTGCCAGCAGTGAATTCTTTCGGGGGAGCTCCTACGAGCAGTACTTC
CDR3aa: CASSEFFRGSSYEQYF

abundance: many
d_gene: TRBD2
j_gene: TRBJ2-7
v_gene: TRBV9
CDR3nt: TGTGCCAGCAGCGTCGGGCTAGCGGGAGCCGCCTACGAGCAGTACTTC
CDR3aa: CASSVGLAGAAYEQYF

abundance: many
d_gene: TRBD1
j_gene: TRBJ2-3
v_gene: TRBV30
CDR3nt: TGTGCCTGGAGACCGGGACAGGGGGCGGTTACGCAGTATTTT
CDR3aa: CAWRPGQGAVTQYF

abundance: once
d_gene: NA
j_gene: TRBJ2-2
v_gene: TRBV5-1
CDR3nt: TGCGCCAGCAGCTTGTCGGGGCCAGGCACCGGGGAGCTGTTTTTT
CDR3aa: CASSLSGPGTGELFF

abundance: few
d_gene: TRBD1
j_gene: TRBJ2-7
v_gene: TRBV5-5
CDR3nt: TGTGCCAGCAGCTTGGGGGCCGGGACAGGTAATTCCCTTAGCTCCTACGAGCAGTACTTC
CDR3aa: CASSLGAGTGNSLSSYEQYF

abundance: NA
d_gene: NA
j_gene: TRBJ2-1
v_gene: TRBV20-1
CDR3nt: TGCAGTGCTAGAGATTCGGGGCGGGATGGGGTTTACAATGAGCAGTTCTTC
CDR3aa: CSARDSGRDGVYNEQFF